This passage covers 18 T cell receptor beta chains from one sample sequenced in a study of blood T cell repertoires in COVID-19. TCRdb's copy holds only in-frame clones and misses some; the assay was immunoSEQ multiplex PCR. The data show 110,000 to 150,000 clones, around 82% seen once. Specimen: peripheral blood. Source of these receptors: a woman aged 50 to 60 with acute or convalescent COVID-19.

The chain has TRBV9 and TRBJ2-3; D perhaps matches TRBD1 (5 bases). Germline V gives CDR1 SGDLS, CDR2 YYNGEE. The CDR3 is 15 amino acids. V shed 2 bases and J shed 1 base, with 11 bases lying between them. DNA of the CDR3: TGTGCCAGCAGCGTCCAAGGGGCCGGCACAGATACGCAGTATTTT. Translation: CASSVQGAGTDTQYF.

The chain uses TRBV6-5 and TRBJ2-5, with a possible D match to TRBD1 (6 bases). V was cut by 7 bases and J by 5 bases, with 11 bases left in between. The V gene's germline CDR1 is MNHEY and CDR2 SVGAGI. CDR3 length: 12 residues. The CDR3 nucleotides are TGTGCCAGCACAGGGGTGGGGGAGACCCAGTACTTC. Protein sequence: CASTGVGETQYF.

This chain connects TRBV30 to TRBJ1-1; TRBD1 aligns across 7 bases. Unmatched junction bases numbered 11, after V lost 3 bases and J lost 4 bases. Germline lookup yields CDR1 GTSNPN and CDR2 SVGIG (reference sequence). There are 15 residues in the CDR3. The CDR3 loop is CAWRPLDRLITEAFF. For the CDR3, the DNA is TGTGCCTGGAGACCATTGGACAGGTTAATCACTGAAGCTTTCTTT.

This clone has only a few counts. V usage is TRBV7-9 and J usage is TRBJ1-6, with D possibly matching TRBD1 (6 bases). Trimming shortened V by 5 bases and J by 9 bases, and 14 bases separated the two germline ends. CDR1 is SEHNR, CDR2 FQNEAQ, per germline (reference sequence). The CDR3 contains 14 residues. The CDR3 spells CASSPPPGVSPLHF. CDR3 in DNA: TGTGCCAGCAGCCCACCGCCAGGGGTTTCACCCCTCCACTTT.

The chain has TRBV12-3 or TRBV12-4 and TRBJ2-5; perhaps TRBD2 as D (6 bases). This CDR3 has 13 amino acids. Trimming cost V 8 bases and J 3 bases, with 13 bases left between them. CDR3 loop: CASGLWGEETQYF. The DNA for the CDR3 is TGTGCCAGCGGCTTATGGGGGGAAGAGACCCAGTACTTC.

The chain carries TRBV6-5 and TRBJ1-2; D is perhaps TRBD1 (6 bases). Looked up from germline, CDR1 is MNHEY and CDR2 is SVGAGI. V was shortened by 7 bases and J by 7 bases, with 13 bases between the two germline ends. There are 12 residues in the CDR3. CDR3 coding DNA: TGTGCCAGCACCAAGGACAGTTTTGGCTACACCTTC. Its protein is CASTKDSFGYTF.

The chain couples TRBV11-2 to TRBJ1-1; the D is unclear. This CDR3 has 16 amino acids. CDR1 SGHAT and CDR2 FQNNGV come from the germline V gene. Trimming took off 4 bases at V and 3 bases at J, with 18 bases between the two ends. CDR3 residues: CASSSLRGRTHTEAFF. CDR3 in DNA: TGTGCCAGCAGCTCCCTCCGTGGGCGTACTCACACTGAAGCTTTCTTT.

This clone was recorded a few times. The CDR3 region has the DNA TGTGCCAGCACATCCGGAACTAGCGGGGTACGGGAGCAGTTCTTC. Its protein is CASTSGTSGVREQFF. This chain uses TRBV7-2 with TRBJ2-1; TRBD2 agrees at 10 bases. There are 15 residues in the CDR3. The V gene's germline CDR1 is SGHTA and CDR2 FQGNSA. Trimming took 7 bases from V and 10 from J; bases not matched to a gene: 13.

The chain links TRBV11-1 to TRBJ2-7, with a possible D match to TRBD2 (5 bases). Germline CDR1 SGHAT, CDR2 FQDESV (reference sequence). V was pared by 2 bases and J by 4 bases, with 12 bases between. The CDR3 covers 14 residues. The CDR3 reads CASSLYYGKYEQYF. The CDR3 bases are TGTGCCAGCAGCTTATACTACGGGAAGTACGAGCAGTACTTC.

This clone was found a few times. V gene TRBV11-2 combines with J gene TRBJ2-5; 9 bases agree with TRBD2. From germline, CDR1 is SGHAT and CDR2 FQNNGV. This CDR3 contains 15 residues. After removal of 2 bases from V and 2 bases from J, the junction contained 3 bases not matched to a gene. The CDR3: CASSLPAGGQETQYF. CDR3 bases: TGTGCCAGCAGCTTACCAGCGGGGGGACAAGAGACCCAGTACTTC. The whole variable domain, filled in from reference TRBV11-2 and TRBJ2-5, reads EAGVAQSPRYKIIEKRQSVAFWCNPISGHATLYWYQQILGQGPKLLIQFQNNGVVDDSQLPKDRFSAERLKGVDSTLKIQPAKLEDSAVYLCASSLPAGGQETQYFGPGTRLLVL.

In DNA, the CDR3 is TGTGCCAGCAGCCTCGGGGACAGAACTTTGGGGCCCCAGCATTTT. It is translated as CASSLGDRTLGPQHF. This rearrangement joins TRBV11-2 to TRBJ1-5; 7 bases match TRBD1. The V and J ends lost 5 bases and 9 bases, in that order; junction bases with no gene match: 13. CDR3 length: 15 amino acids. CDR1 SGHAT and CDR2 FQNNGV come from the germline V gene.

The CDR3 is CASSMGRNYEQYF. As DNA, the CDR3 is TGTGCCAGTAGTATGGGCCGAAACTACGAGCAGTACTTC. The rearrangement joins TRBV19 to TRBJ2-7; D is unclear. Trimming removed 3 bases from V and 3 bases from J, with 9 bases in between. CDR3 length equals 13 residues. CDR1 and CDR2 from the germline V gene are LNHDA and SQIVND (reference sequence). The variable domain in full, completed from reference TRBV19 and TRBJ2-7, reads DGGITQSPKYLFRKEGQNVTLSCEQNLNHDAMYWYRQDPGQGLRLIYYSQIVNDFQKGDIAEGYSVSREKKESFPLTVTSAQKNPTAFYLCASSMGRNYEQYFGPGTRLTVT.

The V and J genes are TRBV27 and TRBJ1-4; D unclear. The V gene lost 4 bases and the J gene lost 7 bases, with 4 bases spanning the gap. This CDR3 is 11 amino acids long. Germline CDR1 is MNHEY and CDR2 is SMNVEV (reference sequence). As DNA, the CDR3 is TGTGCCAGCAGTTACGGTGAAAAACTGTTTTTT. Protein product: CASSYGEKLFF.

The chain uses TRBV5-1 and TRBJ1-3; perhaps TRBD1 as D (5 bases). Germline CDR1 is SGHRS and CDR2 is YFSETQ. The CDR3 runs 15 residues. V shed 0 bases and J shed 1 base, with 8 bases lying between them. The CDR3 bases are TGCGCCAGCAGCTTGGTACCAGGGTCTGGAAACACCATATATTTT. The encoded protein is CASSLVPGSGNTIYF.

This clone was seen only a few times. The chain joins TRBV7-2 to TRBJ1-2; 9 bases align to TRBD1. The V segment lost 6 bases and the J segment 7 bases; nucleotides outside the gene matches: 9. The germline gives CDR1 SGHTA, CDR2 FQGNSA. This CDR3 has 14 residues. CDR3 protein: CASSLGQGTSGYTF. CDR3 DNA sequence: TGTGCCAGCAGTCTGGGACAGGGAACCTCTGGCTACACCTTC. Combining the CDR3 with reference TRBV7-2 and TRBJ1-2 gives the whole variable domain GAGVSQSPSNKVTEKGKDVELRCDPISGHTALYWYRQSLGQGLEFLIYFQGNSAPDKSGLPSDRFSAERTGGSVSTLTIQRTQQEDSAVYLCASSLGQGTSGYTFGSGTRLTVV.

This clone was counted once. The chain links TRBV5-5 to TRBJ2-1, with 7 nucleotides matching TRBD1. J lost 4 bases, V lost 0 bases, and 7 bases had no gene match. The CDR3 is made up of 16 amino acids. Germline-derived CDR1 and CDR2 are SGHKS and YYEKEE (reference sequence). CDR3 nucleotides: TGTGCCAGCAGCTTGGGGGAGACAGGGTTTTACAATGAGCAGTTCTTC. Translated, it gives CASSLGETGFYNEQFF. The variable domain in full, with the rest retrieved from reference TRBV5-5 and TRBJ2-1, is DAGVTQSPTHLIKTRGQQVTLRCSPISGHKSVSWYQQVLGQGPQFIFQYYEKEERGRGNFPDRFSARQFPNYSSELNVNALLLGDSALYLCASSLGETGFYNEQFFGPGTRLTVL.

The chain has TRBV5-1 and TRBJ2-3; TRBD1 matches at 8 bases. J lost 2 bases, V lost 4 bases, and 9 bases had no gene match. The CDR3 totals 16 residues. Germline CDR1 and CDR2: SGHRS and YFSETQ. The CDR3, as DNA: TGCGCCAGCAGCCTAGGACAGGGACCTTCCACAGATACGCAGTATTTT. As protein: CASSLGQGPSTDTQYF.

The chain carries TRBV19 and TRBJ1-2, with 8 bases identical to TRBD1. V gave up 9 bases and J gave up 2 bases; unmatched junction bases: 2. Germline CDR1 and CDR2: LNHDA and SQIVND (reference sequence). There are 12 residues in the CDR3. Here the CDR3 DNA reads TGTGCCAGCGGACAGGGAAACTATGGCTACACCTTC. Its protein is CASGQGNYGYTF.